This T cell receptor beta chain was sequenced for a study of blood T cell repertoires in COVID-19. Produced via immunoSEQ multiplex PCR; TCRdb's table is partial and in-frame only. Of some 330,000 clones in the sample, nearly 90% were seen once. V lost 5 bases to trimming and J lost 2 bases; unmatched junction nucleotides: 5. The germline V gene encodes CDR1 KGHSH and CDR2 LQKENI. This CDR3 region has 15 residues. V is TRBV18 and J is TRBJ1-3, with 8 nucleotides matching TRBD1. The clonotype was recovered from a woman aged 25 to 39 with COVID-19, enrolled during active disease. Sample: peripheral blood. The CDR3 coding sequence is TGTGCCAGCTCAGATACCAGGGGGCCTGGAAACACCATATATTTT. This codes for CASSDTRGPGNTIYF.